This passage covers 8 T cell receptor beta chains from one sample sequenced in a study of metastatic and nonmetastatic thyroid tumors (dated by TCRdb to 2019 to 2021). No patient had received any treatment before thyroid surgery. Library preparation used PCR. TCRdb names Illumina HiSeq 4000 as the instrument used. The public reads were quality trimmed at Q25 with fastp and then assembled into clones with MiXCR by TCRdb, keeping productive beta chains. The sample yields some 38,000 clones; 13% were counted once. The ten most abundant clones make up more than 8% of the sample. The specimen was blood. The receptor source for this set is a female donor with papillary thyroid cancer or a benign thyroid nodule (not recorded which). Some clones in this sample may be carry-over from other donors' samples.

This clone was counted between two and nine times. V and J are TRBV28 and TRBJ2-7, with 8 bases aligning to TRBD2. The germline V gene has CDR1 MDHEN and CDR2 SYDVKM. The length of the CDR3 is 14 residues. V trimming: 2 bases; J trimming: 3 bases; junction bases outside the gene matches: 3. The CDR3: CASSLPGGNYEQYF. DNA of the CDR3: TGTGCCAGCAGTTTACCGGGAGGGAACTACGAGCAGTACTTC.

This clone was observed at least ten times. The chain has TRBV7-9 and TRBJ2-1, with 9 bases lining up with TRBD1. Trimming took 5 bases from V and 6 from J; bases not matched to a gene: 11. Germline values: CDR1 SEHNR, CDR2 FQNEAQ (reference sequence). The CDR3 covers 16 residues. CDR3 in amino acids: CASSPLGGQGINEQFF. CDR3 coding DNA: TGTGCCAGCAGCCCCCTGGGGGGACAGGGTATCAATGAGCAGTTCTTC.

This clone ranks as medium-sized. The V gene is TRBV6-1, the J gene TRBJ2-1; 7 bases are shared with TRBD1. The CDR3 has 15 residues. The germline gives CDR1 MNHNS, CDR2 SASEGT. The V segment lost 6 bases and the J segment 3 bases; nucleotides outside the gene matches: 8. CDR3 sequence reads: CASSFQGVVYNEQFF. The DNA of the CDR3 is TGTGCCAGCAGCTTCCAGGGGGTCGTCTACAATGAGCAGTTCTTC.

Ten or more counts support this clone. J is TRBJ2-5 and V is TRBV20-1, with D uncertain. This CDR3 has 14 residues. Trimming took 1 base from V and 1 from J, leaving 10 bases between them. Germline V gives CDR1 DFQATT, CDR2 SNEGSKA (reference sequence). The CDR3 loop reads CSARVRRLQETQYF. For the CDR3, the DNA is TGCAGTGCTAGAGTGCGCCGACTCCAAGAGACCCAGTACTTC.

The rearrangement uses TRBV6-1 and TRBJ1-1; D is perhaps TRBD1 (5 bases). The CDR3 is 13 residues long. Trimming took 1 base from V and 9 from J, leaving 12 bases between them. From germline, CDR1 is MNHNS and CDR2 SASEGT. The CDR3 DNA follows: TGTGCCAGCAGTGAAGGGGGGGGACGGAAAGCTTTCTTT. Its protein product is CASSEGGGRKAFF.

V is TRBV27 and J is TRBJ2-1, with 9 bases matching TRBD1. Germline CDR1 reads MNHEY; CDR2 reads SMNVEV (reference sequence). This CDR3 has 17 residues. Losses at the gene ends were 5 bases for V and 0 bases for J; bases not matched to a gene: 8. CDR3 DNA sequence: TGTGCCAGCAGTACCTGGACAGGGGTGGGCTCCTACAATGAGCAGTTCTTC. Translating gives CASSTWTGVGSYNEQFF.

This clone was seen a few times. V usage is TRBV20-1 and J usage is TRBJ1-1; possible D gene TRBD1, 5 bases. With 2 bases removed from V and 3 bases from J, the gap between germline ends came to 22 bases. Germline-derived CDR1 and CDR2 are DFQATT and SNEGSKA (reference sequence). The CDR3 is made up of 17 amino acids. The DNA of the CDR3 is TGCAGTGCTAGACCTAGACAGATCCACCCTGGGGACACTGAAGCTTTCTTT. The encoded protein is CSARPRQIHPGDTEAFF.

This clone was found many times. The chain couples TRBV27 to TRBJ1-1; TRBD1 might be the D (6 bases). This CDR3 has 16 residues. Germline-derived CDR1 and CDR2 are MNHEY and SMNVEV (reference sequence). V was pared by 4 bases and J by 3 bases, with 18 bases between. CDR3 nucleotides: TGTGCCAGCAGTTATTTCGGGACGCCAGGGGACACTGAAGCTTTCTTT. Protein product: CASSYFGTPGDTEAFF.